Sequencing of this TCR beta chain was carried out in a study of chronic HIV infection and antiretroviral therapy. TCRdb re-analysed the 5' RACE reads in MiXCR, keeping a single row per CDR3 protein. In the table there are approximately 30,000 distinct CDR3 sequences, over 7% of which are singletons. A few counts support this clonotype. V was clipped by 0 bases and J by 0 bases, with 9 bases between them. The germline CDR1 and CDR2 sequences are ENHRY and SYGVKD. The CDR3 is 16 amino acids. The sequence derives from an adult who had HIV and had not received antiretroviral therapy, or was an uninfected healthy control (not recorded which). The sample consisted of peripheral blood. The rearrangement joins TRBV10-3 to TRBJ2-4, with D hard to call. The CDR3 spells CAISESILTAKNIQYF. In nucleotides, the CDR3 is TGTGCCATCAGTGAGTCGATACTTACAGCCAAAAACATTCAGTACTTC.